The rows below give T cell receptor beta chains drawn from one sample of a study of STAT5B mutations in CD4+ large granular lymphocyte leukemia. Profiling relied on immunoSEQ multiplex PCR, and the TCRdb table lists in-frame clones only, not all of them. Among some 38,000 clones listed, approximately 85% were seen once. The sequencing input was CD4+ T cells from blood buffy coats. Receptors originate from a human donor in good health. Each CDR3 is given without its conserved first and last residue. Fields, in order: J gene, V gene, clone size, CDR3 protein. Only part of the rows carry a size: once, few, many, or a class if the clone is expanded.

TRBJ2-1,TRBV6-5,NA,ASSYSRSLYEQF
TRBJ2-2,TRBV7-9,NA,ASSLGSGRNTGELF
TRBJ1-5,TRBV25-1,NA,ASSEWLENQPQH
TRBJ2-1,TRBV7-5,NA,ARSYRLAGRHEQF
TRBJ2-5,TRBV5-6,once,ASSNQETQY
TRBJ1-4,TRBV7-9,NA,ASSLGATNEKLF
TRBJ2-2,TRBV7-9,NA,ASSLGQGLNTGELF
TRBJ1-1,TRBV14,NA,ASSPTVNTEAF
TRBJ2-7,TRBV6-5,once,ASSRPGAPHEQY
TRBJ2-5,TRBV21-1,NA,ASSNRGGGRQETQY
TRBJ2-7,TRBV14,NA,ASSLLRPGQVIYEQY
TRBJ2-5,TRBV5-4,NA,ASSFPGQQTQY
TRBJ1-1,TRBV9,few,ASSAQGGTEAF
TRBJ2-3,TRBV7-3,NA,ASSWGQGASTDTQY
TRBJ1-2,TRBV6-5,NA,ASRRQGTINYGYT
TRBJ1-2,TRBV9,NA,ASSAGEYGYT
TRBJ2-7,TRBV27,once,ASRAGPGYEQY
TRBJ2-1,TRBV12-5,once,ASGLVPAGPLHEQF
TRBJ1-2,TRBV7-2,once,ASSLPLGQDYGYT
TRBJ2-2,TRBV5-1,few,ASSDGTPNTGELF
TRBJ2-5,TRBV5-1,NA,ASSPGQLQETQY
TRBJ2-2,TRBV2,NA,ASSELIAGGSMGELF
TRBJ1-1,TRBV9,NA,ASSVGMIVQGNPEAF
TRBJ2-2,TRBV13,NA,ASSLGQSSNTGELF
TRBJ1-2,TRBV2,few,ASSVRDGYT
TRBJ1-2,TRBV7-9,NA,ASSHGPTNYGYT
TRBJ2-2,TRBV7-6,once,ASSLAGGNTGELF
TRBJ2-2,TRBV10-3,NA,AISGRLAGEATGELF
TRBJ1-1,TRBV11-3,NA,ASSSGGGNTEAF
TRBJ2-3,TRBV7-3,NA,ASSVTYTDTQY
TRBJ2-2,TRBV27,few,ASTRTGATGELF
TRBJ2-7,TRBV5-1,NA,ASSLGVGSYEQY
TRBJ2-3,TRBV7-3,NA,ASSLGGLAGGVSTDTQY
TRBJ2-1,TRBV19,NA,ASSKFGQFTAPEQF
TRBJ1-4,TRBV5-1,NA,ASSLRGMANEKLF
TRBJ1-4,TRBV28,NA,ASSLREKLF
TRBJ2-1,TRBV5-1,NA,ASSLGGAQNEQF
TRBJ2-2,TRBV5-1,NA,ASSQGLAGGPAGELF